The rows below give T cell receptor beta chains drawn from one sample of a study of blood T cell repertoires in COVID-19. Produced via immunoSEQ multiplex PCR; TCRdb's table is partial and in-frame only. The sample records over 110,000 clones, about 91% being singletons. Specimen: peripheral blood. The receptors were gathered from a human donor in a cohort sampled during active COVID-19. CDR3s include the opening cysteine and the closing phenylalanine or tryptophan. D genes are given only for firm matches. Only some rows state a clone size, as once, few, many or a class for expanded clones.

>few|TRBV4-3|.|15|TRBJ2-7
CASSRVTGSGNEQYF
TGCGCCAGCAGCCGGGTTACAGGGAGCGGTAACGAGCAGTACTTC
>.|TRBV19|TRBD1|13|TRBJ2-7
CASSSGQGVEQYF
TGTGCCAGTAGTTCGGGACAGGGAGTCGAGCAGTACTTC
>.|TRBV19|TRBD2|13|TRBJ2-7
CASSLGTNNEQYF
TGTGCCAGTAGTTTGGGGACTAACAACGAGCAGTACTTC
>.|TRBV27|TRBD2|14|TRBJ2-7
CASSLGGGTYEQYF
TGTGCCAGCAGTTTAGGGGGGGGGACCTACGAGCAGTACTTC
>once|TRBV5-1|TRBD1|16|TRBJ2-2
CASSLKTGANTGELFF
TGCGCCAGCAGCCTAAAGACAGGGGCGAACACCGGGGAGCTGTTTTTT
>.|TRBV3-1/TRBV3-2|.|14|TRBJ2-1
CASSQSLGSNEQFF
TGTGCCAGCAGTCAGTCTCTAGGTTCCAATGAGCAGTTCTTC
>.|TRBV9|.|14|TRBJ1-1
CASSVGWQPTEAFF
TGTGCCAGCAGCGTAGGTTGGCAACCTACTGAAGCTTTCTTT
>.|TRBV5-1|.|16|TRBJ2-6
CASSLGGHSGANVLTF
TGCGCCAGCAGCCTGGGGGGGCACTCTGGGGCCAACGTCCTGACTTTC
>few|TRBV2|.|13|TRBJ2-7
CASRTQGFYEQYF
TGTGCCAGTCGGACTCAGGGGTTCTACGAGCAGTACTTC
>.|TRBV6-1|.|15|TRBJ2-1
CASSESQGSFNEQFF
TGTGCCAGCAGTGAAAGTCAGGGATCTTTCAATGAGCAGTTCTTC
>.|TRBV20-1|TRBD2|16|TRBJ2-4
CSASLGGKDAKNIQYF
TGCAGTGCTAGTCTCGGGGGGAAGGATGCCAAAAACATTCAGTACTTC
>.|TRBV3-1/TRBV3-2|TRBD1|16|TRBJ2-2
CASSQERARGPGELFF
TGTGCCAGCAGCCAAGAAAGAGCCAGGGGGCCCGGGGAGCTGTTTTTT
>.|TRBV19|.|15|TRBJ2-7
CASSPQVGASYEQYF
TGTGCCAGTAGCCCTCAGGTTGGGGCATCCTACGAGCAGTACTTC
>.|TRBV18|.|16|TRBJ1-4
CASSPSAQGVNEKLFF
TGTGCCAGCTCACCTTCGGCGCAGGGCGTTAATGAAAAACTGTTTTTT
>.|TRBV2|.|17|TRBJ2-1
CASSEGLTRGSDNEQFF
TGTGCCAGCAGTGAAGGCTTGACTAGAGGAAGCGACAATGAGCAGTTCTTC
>once|TRBV7-3|.|16|TRBJ1-6
CASSLMARGTNSPLHF
TGTGCCAGCAGCTTAATGGCCCGGGGTACTAATTCACCCCTCCACTTT
>.|TRBV5-8|.|11|TRBJ2-3
CASNRGDTQYF
TGTGCCAGCAATAGGGGAGATACGCAGTATTTT
>.|TRBV13|.|15|TRBJ2-7
CASSTREVLTREQYF
TGTGCCAGCAGCACCAGGGAGGTACTTACGCGAGAGCAGTACTTC
>.|TRBV4-1|TRBD1|15|TRBJ1-2
CASSQDRSGGDGYTF
TGCGCCAGCAGCCAAGATAGGTCAGGGGGCGATGGCTACACCTTC
>.|TRBV7-2|.|14|TRBJ2-1
CASSLSRGPNEQFF
TGTGCCAGCAGCTTAAGTAGGGGTCCCAATGAGCAGTTCTTC
>.|TRBV30|TRBD2|15|TRBJ2-1
CAWKAAGGSYNEQFF
TGTGCCTGGAAGGCAGCGGGGGGATCCTACAATGAGCAGTTCTTC
>.|TRBV6-5|TRBD2|15|TRBJ2-7
CASSYSGGRPYEQYF
TGTGCCAGCAGTTACTCGGGGGGGAGGCCCTACGAGCAGTACTTC
>.|TRBV9|.|15|TRBJ2-3
CASSVAGVRTDTQYF
TGTGCCAGCAGCGTAGCGGGGGTCCGCACAGATACGCAGTATTTT
>.|TRBV19|TRBD1|14|TRBJ2-7
CASSPRQGAYEQYF
TGTGCCAGTAGTCCCCGACAGGGTGCCTACGAGCAGTACTTC
>.|TRBV18|.|14|TRBJ1-4
CASSASGGPEKLFF
TGTGCCAGCTCAGCCTCGGGAGGGCCTGAAAAACTGTTTTTT